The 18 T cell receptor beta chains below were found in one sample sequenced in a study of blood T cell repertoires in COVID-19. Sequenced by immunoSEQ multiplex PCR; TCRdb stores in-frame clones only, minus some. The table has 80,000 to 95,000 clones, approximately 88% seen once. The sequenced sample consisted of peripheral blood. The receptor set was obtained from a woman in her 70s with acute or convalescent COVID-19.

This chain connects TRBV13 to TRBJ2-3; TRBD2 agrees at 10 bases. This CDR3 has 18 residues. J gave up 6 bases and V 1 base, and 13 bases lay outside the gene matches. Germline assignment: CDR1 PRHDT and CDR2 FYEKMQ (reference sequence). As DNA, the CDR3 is TGTGCCAGCAGCTTAGAGGGACTAGCGTCCCCGTTGGGGGATACGCAGTATTTT. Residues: CASSLEGLASPLGDTQYF.

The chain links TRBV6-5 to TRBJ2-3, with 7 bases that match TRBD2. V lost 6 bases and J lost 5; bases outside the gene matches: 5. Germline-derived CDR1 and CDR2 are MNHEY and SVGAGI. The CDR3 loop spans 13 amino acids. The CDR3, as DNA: TGTGCCAGCAGAAGCGGGGTGGTAGATACGCAGTATTTT. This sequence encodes CASRSGVVDTQYF.

The CDR3 protein is CATSRTLGLAGVSGGEQFF. Written as DNA, the CDR3 is TGTGCCACCAGCAGAACGCTCGGACTAGCGGGAGTTTCAGGCGGTGAGCAGTTCTTC. The V gene is TRBV15, the J gene TRBJ2-1, with 13 bases aligning to TRBD2. J was trimmed by 9 bases and V by 2 bases; bases with no gene match: 16. Germline V CDR1 and CDR2: LNHNV, YYDKDF (reference sequence). The CDR3 totals 19 residues.

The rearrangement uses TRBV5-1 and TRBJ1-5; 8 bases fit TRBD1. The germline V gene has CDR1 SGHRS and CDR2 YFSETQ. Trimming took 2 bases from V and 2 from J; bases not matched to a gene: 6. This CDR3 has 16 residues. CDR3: CASSFYPGGGNQPQHF. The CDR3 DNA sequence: TGCGCCAGCAGCTTTTATCCAGGGGGCGGCAATCAGCCCCAGCATTTT.

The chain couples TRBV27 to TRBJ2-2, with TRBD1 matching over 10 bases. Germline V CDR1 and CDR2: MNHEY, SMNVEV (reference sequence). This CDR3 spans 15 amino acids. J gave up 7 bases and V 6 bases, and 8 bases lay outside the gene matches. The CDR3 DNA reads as TGTGCCAGCAGAAAAGGACAGGGGGAAGTCGGGGAGCTGTTTTTT. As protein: CASRKGQGEVGELFF.

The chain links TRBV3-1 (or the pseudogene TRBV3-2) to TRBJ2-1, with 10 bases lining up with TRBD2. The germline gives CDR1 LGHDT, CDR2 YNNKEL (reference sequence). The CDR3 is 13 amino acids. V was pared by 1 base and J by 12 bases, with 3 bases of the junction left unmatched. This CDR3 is CASSQGASGGQFF. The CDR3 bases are TGTGCCAGCAGCCAAGGCGCTAGCGGGGGGCAGTTCTTC.

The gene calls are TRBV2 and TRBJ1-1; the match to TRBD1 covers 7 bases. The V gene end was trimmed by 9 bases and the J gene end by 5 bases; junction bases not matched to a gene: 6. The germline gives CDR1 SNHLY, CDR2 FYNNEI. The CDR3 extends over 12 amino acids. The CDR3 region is CASVKQGTEAFF. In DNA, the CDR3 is TGTGCCAGTGTAAAACAGGGGACTGAAGCTTTCTTT.

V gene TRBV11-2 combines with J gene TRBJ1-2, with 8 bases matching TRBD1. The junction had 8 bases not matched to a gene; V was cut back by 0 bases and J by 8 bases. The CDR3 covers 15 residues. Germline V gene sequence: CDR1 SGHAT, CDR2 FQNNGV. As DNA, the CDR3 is TGTGCCAGCAGCTTAGATGGGGCAGGGGGCATGGGCTACACCTTC. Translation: CASSLDGAGGMGYTF.

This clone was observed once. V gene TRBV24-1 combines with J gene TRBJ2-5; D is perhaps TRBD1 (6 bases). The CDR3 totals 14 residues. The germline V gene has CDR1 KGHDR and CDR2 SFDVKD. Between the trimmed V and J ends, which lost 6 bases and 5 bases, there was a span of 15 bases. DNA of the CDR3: TGTGCCACCAGTTCCAGGGGTTCTGGGGAGACCCAGTACTTC. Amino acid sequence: CATSSRGSGETQYF.

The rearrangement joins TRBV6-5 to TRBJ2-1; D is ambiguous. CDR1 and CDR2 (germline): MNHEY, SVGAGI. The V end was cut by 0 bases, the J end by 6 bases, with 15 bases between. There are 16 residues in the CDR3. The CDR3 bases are TGTGCCAGCAGTTACTCTCGGAGCCTTGGGTTCAATGAGCAGTTCTTC. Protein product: CASSYSRSLGFNEQFF.

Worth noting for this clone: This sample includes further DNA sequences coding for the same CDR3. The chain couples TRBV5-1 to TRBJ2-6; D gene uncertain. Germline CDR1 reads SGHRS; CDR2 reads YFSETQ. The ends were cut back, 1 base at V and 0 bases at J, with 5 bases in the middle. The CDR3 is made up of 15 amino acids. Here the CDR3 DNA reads TGCGCCAGCAGCTTGCCCGGCTCTGGGGCCAACGTCCTGACTTTC. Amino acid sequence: CASSLPGSGANVLTF.

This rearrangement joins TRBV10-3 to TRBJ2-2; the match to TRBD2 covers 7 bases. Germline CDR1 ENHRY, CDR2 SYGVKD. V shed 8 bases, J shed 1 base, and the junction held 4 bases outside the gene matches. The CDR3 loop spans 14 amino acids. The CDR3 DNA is TGTGCCATCCAGGCGGGGGAGAACACCGGGGAGCTGTTTTTT. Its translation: CAIQAGENTGELFF.

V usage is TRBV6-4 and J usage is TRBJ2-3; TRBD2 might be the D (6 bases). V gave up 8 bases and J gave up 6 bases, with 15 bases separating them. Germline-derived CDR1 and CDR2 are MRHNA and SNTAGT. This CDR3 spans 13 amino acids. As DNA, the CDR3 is TGTGCCAGCTCCCTTCTAGCGATGGATACGCAGTATTTT. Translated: CASSLLAMDTQYF.

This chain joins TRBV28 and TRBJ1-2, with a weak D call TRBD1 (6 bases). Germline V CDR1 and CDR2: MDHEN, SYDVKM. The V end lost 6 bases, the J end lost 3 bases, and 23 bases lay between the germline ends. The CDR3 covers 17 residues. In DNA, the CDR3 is TGTGCCAGCAGGCTATCCCCCGGGACACAGGGTTACTATGGCTACACCTTC. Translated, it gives CASRLSPGTQGYYGYTF.

The CDR3 DNA sequence: TGTGCCAGCAGACGTACACCGGGGAACACTGAAGCTTTCTTT. Its translation: CASRRTPGNTEAFF. The gene calls are TRBV28 and TRBJ1-1; no clear D. The CDR3 runs 14 residues. V was clipped by 6 bases and J by 1 base, with 12 bases between them. The germline V gene has CDR1 MDHEN and CDR2 SYDVKM.

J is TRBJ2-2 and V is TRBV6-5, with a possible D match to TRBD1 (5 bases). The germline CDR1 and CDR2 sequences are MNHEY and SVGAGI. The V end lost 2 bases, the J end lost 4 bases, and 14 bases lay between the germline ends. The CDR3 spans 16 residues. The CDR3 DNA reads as TGTGCCAGCAGTTACAATGGGGCCCGTACCACCGGGGAGCTGTTTTTT. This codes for CASSYNGARTTGELFF.

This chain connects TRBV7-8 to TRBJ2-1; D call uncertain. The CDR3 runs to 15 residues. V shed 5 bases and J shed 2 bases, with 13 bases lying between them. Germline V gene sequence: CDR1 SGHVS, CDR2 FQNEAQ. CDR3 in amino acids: CASSGLNRAYNEQFF. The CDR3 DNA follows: TGTGCCAGCAGCGGCTTAAACCGGGCCTACAATGAGCAGTTCTTC.

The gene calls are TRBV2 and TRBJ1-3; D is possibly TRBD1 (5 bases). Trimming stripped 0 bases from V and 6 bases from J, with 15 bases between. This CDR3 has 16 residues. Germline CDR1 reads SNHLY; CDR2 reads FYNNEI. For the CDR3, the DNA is TGTGCCAGCAGTGAAGCGCAGGCCAGGGCAGTAAACACCATATATTTT. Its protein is CASSEAQARAVNTIYF.